This T cell receptor (beta chain) came from a study of T cells in localized non-small cell lung cancer. Study-wide findings and caveats: A single tumor region was sequenced, leaving heterogeneity possible. Tumor showed lower T cell clonality than uninvolved adjacent lung, where it was highest. Longer overall survival was seen with higher T cell density measured in blood.

The authors took atypia-free adjacent lung at least 2 cm from the tumor margin. Produced via immunoSEQ multiplex PCR; TCRdb's table is partial and in-frame only. Found here are over 1,500 clones, 23% of them singletons; the top ten hold roughly 9%. For this clone: What it binds is not known.

Trimming cost V 1 base and J 2 bases, with 11 bases left between them. CDR1 and CDR2 from the germline V gene are SGHRS and YFSETQ. The CDR3 is made up of 15 amino acids. The chain employs TRBV5-1 and TRBJ2-3; D is unresolved. Sequenced material: normal lung tissue next to the tumor, taken before any cancer treatment. The sequence came from a male donor at least 60 years old with stage I lung adenocarcinoma. CDR3 nucleotide sequence: TGCGCCAGCAGCTTGACGTGGCAGAACACAGATACGCAGTATTTT. It translates to CASSLTWQNTDTQYF.